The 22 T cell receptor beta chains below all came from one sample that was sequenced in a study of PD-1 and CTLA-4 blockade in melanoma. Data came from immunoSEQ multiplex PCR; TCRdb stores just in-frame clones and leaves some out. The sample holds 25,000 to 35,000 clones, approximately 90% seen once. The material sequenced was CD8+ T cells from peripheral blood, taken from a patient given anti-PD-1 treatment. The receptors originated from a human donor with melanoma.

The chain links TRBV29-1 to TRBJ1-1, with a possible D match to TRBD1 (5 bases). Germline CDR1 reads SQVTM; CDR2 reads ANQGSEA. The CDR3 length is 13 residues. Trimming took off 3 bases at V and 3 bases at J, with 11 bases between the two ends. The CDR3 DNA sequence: TGCAGCGTTGAGGGGGAGGATGACACTGAAGCTTTCTTT. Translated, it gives CSVEGEDDTEAFF.

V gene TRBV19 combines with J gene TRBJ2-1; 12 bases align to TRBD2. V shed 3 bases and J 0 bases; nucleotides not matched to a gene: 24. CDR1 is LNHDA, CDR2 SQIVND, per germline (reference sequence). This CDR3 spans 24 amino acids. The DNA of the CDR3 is TGTGCCAGTAGTATTCCTCGGGACAGCTTTCTAGCGGGAGGGCTCGGTGGCTCCTACAATGAGCAGTTCTTC. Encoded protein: CASSIPRDSFLAGGLGGSYNEQFF.

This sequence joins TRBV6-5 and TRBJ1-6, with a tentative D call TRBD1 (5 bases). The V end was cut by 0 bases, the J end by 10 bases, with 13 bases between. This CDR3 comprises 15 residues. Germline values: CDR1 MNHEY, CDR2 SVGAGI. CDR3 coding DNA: TGTGCCAGCAGTTACTCCCGGACAACAAACTCACCCCTCCACTTT. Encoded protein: CASSYSRTTNSPLHF.

This CDR3 is CASQGQSYEQYF. The CDR3 nucleotides are TGTGCCAGTCAGGGACAGTCCTACGAGCAGTACTTC. The chain employs TRBV27 and TRBJ2-7, with TRBD1 matching over 7 bases. Germline CDR1 reads MNHEY; CDR2 reads SMNVEV (reference sequence). The CDR3 length is 12 residues. After removal of 9 bases from V and 1 base from J, the junction contained 3 bases not matched to a gene.

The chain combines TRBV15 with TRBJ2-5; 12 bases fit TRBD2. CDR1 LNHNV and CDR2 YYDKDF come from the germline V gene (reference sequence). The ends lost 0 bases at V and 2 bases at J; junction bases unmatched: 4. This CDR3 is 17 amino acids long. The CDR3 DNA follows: TGTGCCACCAGCAGAGATAGACTAGCGGGGGCTCAAGAGACCCAGTACTTC. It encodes CATSRDRLAGAQETQYF.

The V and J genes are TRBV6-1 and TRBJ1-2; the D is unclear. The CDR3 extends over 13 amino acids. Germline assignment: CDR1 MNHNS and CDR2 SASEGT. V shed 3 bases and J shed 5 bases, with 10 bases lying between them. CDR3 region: CASSELGLYGYTF. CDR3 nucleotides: TGTGCCAGCAGTGAGTTGGGGTTATATGGCTACACCTTC.

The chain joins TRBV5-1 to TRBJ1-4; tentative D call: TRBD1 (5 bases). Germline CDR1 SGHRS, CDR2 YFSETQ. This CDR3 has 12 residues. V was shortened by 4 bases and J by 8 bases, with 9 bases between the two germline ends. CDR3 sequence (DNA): TGCGCCAGCAGCCTGGGGGGAGAAAAACTGTTTTTT. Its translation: CASSLGGEKLFF.

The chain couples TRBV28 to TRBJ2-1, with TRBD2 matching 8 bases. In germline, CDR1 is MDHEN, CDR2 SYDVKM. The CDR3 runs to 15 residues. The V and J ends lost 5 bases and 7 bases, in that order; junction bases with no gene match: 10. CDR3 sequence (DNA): TGTGCCAGCAGTCACCGGGAGGGTCTGGGTAATGAGCAGTTCTTC. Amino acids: CASSHREGLGNEQFF.

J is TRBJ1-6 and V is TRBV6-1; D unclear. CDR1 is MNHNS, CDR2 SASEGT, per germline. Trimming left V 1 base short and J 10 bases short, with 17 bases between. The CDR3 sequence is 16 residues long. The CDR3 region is CASSEDQRLASSPLHF. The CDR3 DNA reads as TGTGCCAGCAGTGAAGACCAGCGCCTCGCTTCATCACCCCTCCACTTT.

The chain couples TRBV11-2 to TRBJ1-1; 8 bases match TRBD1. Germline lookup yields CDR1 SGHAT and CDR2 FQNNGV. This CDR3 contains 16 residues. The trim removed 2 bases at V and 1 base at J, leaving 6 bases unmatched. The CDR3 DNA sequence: TGTGCCAGCAGCTTATTGCAGGGGGCGGGGAACACTGAAGCTTTCTTT. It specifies CASSLLQGAGNTEAFF.

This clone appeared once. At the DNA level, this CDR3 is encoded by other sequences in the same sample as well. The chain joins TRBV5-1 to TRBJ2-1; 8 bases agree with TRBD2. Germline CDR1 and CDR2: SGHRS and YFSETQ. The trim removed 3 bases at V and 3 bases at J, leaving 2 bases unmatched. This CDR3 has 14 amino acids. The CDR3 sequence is CASSSSGGYNEQFF. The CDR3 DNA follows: TGCGCCAGCAGCTCGAGCGGGGGCTACAATGAGCAGTTCTTC.

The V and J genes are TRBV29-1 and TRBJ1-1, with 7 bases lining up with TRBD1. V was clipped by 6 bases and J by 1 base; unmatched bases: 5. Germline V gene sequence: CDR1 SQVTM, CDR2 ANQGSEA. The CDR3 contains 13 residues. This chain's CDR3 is CSVCRQGNTEAFF. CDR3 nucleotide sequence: TGCAGCGTCTGCAGACAGGGGAACACTGAAGCTTTCTTT.

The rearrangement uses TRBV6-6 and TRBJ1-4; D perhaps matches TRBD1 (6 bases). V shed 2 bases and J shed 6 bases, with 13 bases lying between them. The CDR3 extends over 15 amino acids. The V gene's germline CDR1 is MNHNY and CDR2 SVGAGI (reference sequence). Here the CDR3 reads CASSYVGSGDEKLFF. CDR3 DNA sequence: TGTGCCAGCAGTTACGTGGGTTCAGGGGATGAAAAACTGTTTTTT.

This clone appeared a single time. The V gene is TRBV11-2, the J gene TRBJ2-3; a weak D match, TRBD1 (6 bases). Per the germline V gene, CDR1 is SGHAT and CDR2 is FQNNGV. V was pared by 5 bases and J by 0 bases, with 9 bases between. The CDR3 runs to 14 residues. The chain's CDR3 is CASSATGSTDTQYF. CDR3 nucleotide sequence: TGTGCCAGCAGCGCCACAGGGAGCACAGATACGCAGTATTTT.

CDR3 sequence: CASRADYSNQPQHF. CDR3 in DNA: TGTGCCAGTAGGGCTGATTATAGCAATCAGCCCCAGCATTTT. The V call is TRBV19, the J call TRBJ1-5; no reliable D call. Trimming shortened V by 6 bases and J by 0 bases, and 9 bases separated the two germline ends. The CDR3 extends over 14 amino acids. Germline loops: CDR1 LNHDA, CDR2 SQIVND (reference sequence).

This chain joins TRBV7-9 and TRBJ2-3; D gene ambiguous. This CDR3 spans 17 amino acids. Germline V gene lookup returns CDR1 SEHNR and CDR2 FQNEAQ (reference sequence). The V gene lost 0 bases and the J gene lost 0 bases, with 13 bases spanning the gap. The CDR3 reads CASSLAPRPPSTDTQYF. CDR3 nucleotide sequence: TGTGCCAGCAGCTTAGCCCCACGCCCTCCTAGCACAGATACGCAGTATTTT.

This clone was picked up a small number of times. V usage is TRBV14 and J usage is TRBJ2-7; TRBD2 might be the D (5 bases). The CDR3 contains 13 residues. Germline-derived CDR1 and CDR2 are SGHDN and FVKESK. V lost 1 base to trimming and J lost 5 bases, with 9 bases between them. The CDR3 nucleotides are TGTGCCAGCAGCCAAGCCTCCGGGAACGAGCAGTACTTC. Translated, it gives CASSQASGNEQYF.

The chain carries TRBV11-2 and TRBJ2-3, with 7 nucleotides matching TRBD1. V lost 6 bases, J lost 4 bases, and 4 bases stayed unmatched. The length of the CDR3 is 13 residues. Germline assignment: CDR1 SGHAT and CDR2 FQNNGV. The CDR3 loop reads CASRSRGSDTQYF. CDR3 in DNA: TGTGCCAGCAGGAGCAGGGGGTCAGATACGCAGTATTTT.

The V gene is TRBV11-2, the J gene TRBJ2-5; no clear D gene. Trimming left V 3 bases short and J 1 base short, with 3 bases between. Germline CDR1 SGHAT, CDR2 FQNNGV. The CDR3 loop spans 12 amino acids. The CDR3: CASSFAQETQYF. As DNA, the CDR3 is TGTGCCAGCAGCTTCGCCCAAGAGACCCAGTACTTC.

CDR3 in DNA: TGTGCCAGCAGCTTCGGGACAGGTGGAAACACCATATATTTT. It specifies CASSFGTGGNTIYF. J is TRBJ1-3 and V is TRBV5-6; 8 nucleotides match TRBD1. V trimming: 2 bases; J trimming: 3 bases; junction bases outside the gene matches: 1. Germline CDR1 SGHDT, CDR2 YYEEEE. The CDR3 contains 14 residues.

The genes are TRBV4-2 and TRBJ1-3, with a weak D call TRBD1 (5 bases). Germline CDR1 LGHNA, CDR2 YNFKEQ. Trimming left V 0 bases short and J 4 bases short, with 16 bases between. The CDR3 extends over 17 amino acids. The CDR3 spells CASSQEDGGGPGNTIYF. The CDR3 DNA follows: TGTGCCAGCAGCCAAGAGGATGGGGGAGGACCGGGAAACACCATATATTTT.

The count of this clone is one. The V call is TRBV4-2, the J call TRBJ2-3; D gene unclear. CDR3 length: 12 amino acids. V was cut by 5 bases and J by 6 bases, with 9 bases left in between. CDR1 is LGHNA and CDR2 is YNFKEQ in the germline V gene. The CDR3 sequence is CASSMHQDTQYF. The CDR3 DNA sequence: TGTGCCAGCAGCATGCACCAGGATACGCAGTATTTT.